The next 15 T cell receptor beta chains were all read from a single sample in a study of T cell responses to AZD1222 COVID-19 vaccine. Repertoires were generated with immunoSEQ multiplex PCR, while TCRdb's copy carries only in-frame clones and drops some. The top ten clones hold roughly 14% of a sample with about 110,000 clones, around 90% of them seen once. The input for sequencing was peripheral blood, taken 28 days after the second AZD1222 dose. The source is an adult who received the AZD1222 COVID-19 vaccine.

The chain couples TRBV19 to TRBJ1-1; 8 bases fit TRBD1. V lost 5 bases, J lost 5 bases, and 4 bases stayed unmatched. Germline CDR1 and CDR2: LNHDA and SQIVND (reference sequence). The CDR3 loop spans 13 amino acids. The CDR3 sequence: CASSQQGGTEAFF. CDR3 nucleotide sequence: TGTGCCAGTAGTCAACAGGGGGGGACTGAAGCTTTCTTT.

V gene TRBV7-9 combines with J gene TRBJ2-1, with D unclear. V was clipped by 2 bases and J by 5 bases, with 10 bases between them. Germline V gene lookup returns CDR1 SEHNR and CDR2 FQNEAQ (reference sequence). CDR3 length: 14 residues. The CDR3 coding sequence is TGTGCCAGCAGCTTATTGGCAGAGAACAATGAGCAGTTCTTC. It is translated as CASSLLAENNEQFF.

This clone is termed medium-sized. CDR3: CASSAGRALNEQFF. Here the CDR3 DNA reads TGTGCCAGCAGTGCAGGGAGGGCCTTAAATGAGCAGTTCTTC. This chain connects TRBV2 to TRBJ2-1; 7 positions match TRBD2. Germline V CDR1 and CDR2: SNHLY, FYNNEI. Trimming took 4 bases from V and 7 from J; bases not matched to a gene: 7. The CDR3 is 14 residues long.

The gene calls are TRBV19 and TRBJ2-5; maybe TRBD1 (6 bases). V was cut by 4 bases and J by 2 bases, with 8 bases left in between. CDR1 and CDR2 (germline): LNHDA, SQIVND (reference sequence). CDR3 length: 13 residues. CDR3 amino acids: CASSKGQQETQYF. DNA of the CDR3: TGTGCCAGTAGTAAAGGACAGCAAGAGACCCAGTACTTC.

CDR3 amino acids: CATSWNTGELFF. In nucleotides, the CDR3 is TGTGCCACCTCATGGAACACCGGGGAGCTGTTTTTT. V gene TRBV24-1 combines with J gene TRBJ2-2, with D uncertain. This CDR3 is built from 12 residues. Germline CDR1 is KGHDR and CDR2 is SFDVKD. Trimming shortened V by 9 bases and J by 1 base, and 5 bases separated the two germline ends.

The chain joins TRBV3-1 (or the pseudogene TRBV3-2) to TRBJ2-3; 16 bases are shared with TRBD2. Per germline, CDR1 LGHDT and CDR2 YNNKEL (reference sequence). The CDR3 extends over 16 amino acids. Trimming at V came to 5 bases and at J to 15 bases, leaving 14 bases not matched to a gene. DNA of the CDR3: TGTGCCAGCAGCTCCCCTCGGGGACTAGCGGGGGGGCCTCCTTATTTT. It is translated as CASSSPRGLAGGPPYF.

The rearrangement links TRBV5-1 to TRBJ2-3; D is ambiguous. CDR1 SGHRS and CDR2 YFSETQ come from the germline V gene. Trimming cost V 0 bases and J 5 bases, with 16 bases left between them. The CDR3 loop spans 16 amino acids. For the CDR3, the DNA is TGCGCCAGCAGCTTGGAGTCCGGGCTCCCGGGAGATACGCAGTATTTT. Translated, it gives CASSLESGLPGDTQYF.

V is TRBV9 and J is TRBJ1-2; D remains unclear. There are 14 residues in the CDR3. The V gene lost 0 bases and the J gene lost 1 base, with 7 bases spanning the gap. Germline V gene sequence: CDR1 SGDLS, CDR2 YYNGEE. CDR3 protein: CASSVAEGNYGYTF. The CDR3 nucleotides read TGTGCCAGCAGCGTAGCTGAGGGTAACTATGGCTACACCTTC.

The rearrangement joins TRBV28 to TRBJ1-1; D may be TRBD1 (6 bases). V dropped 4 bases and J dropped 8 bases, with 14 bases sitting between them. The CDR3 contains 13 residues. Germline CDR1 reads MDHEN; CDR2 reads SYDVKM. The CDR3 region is CASSYPDSREAFF. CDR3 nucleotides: TGTGCCAGCAGTTACCCGGACAGCCGCGAAGCTTTCTTT.

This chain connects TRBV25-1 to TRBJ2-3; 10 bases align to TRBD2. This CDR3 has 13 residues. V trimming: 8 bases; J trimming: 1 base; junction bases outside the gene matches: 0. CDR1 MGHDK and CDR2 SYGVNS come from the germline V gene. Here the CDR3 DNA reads TGTGCCAGCGGGACTAGCGGCACAGATACGCAGTATTTT. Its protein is CASGTSGTDTQYF.

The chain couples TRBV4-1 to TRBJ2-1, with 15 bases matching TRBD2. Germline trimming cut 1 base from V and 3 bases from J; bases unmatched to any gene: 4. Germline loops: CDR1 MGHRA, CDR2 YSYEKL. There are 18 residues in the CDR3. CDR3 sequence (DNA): TGCGCCAGCAGCCAAGGGACTAGCGGGGGGGCCCTCTACAATGAGCAGTTCTTC. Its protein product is CASSQGTSGGALYNEQFF.

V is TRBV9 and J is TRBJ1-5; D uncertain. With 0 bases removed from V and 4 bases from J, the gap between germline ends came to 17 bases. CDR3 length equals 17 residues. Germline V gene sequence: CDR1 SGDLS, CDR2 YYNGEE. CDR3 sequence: CASSVGPARGGNQPQHF. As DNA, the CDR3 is TGTGCCAGCAGCGTAGGACCGGCCCGAGGTGGGAATCAGCCCCAGCATTTT.

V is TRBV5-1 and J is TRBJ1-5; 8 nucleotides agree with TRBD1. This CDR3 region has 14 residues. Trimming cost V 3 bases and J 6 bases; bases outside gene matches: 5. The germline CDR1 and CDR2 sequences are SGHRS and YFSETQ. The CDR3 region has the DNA TGCGCCAGCAGCTCAGGACAGGGTGGTCAGCCCCAGCATTTT. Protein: CASSSGQGGQPQHF.

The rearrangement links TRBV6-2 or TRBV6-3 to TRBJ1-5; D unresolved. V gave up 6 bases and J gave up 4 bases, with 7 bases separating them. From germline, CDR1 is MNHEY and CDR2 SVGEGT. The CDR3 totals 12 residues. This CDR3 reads CASSTANQPQHF. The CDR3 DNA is TGTGCCAGCAGCACAGCTAATCAGCCCCAGCATTTT.

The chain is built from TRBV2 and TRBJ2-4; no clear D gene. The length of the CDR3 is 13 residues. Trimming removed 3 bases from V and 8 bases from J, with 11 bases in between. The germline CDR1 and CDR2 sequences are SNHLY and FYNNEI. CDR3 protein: CASSEGPWDIQYF. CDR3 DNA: TGTGCCAGCAGTGAGGGCCCCTGGGACATTCAGTACTTC.